The 30 T cell receptor beta chains listed next were all sequenced from one sample in a study of shared clonotypes between healthy human individuals. Data came from immunoSEQ multiplex PCR; TCRdb stores just in-frame clones and leaves some out. The sample has millions of clones; over 85% are singletons. Sequenced input: naive CD4+ T cells from PBMCs. Subset given: CD45RA+ positively selected. These receptors were taken from a man between 18 and 29 years old in good health. Some clones in this sample may be carry-over from other donors' samples.

A remark on this clone: The identical CDR3 is also encoded by other nucleotide sequences in the sample. The CDR3 bases are TGCGCCAGCAGCTTGACAGCTAACACTGAAGCTTTCTTT. Its protein product is CASSLTANTEAFF. J is TRBJ1-1 and V is TRBV5-1; D is uncertain. There are 13 residues in the CDR3. V lost 1 base, J lost 2 bases, and 6 bases lay in between. Looked up from germline, CDR1 is SGHRS and CDR2 is YFSETQ.

The genes are TRBV9 and TRBJ2-7; D is possibly TRBD1 or TRBD2 (5 bases each). The CDR3 is 15 residues long. The V gene's germline CDR1 is SGDLS and CDR2 YYNGEE. Between the trimmed V and J ends, which lost 2 bases and 6 bases, there was a span of 18 bases. CDR3 protein: CASSVGTVGTGEQYF. Here the CDR3 DNA reads TGTGCCAGCAGCGTTGGGACCGTGGGGACGGGCGAGCAGTACTTC.

V is TRBV7-2 and J is TRBJ2-1; TRBD2 aligns across 7 bases. The germline gives CDR1 SGHTA, CDR2 FQGNSA. The length of the CDR3 is 17 residues. Losses at the gene ends were 2 bases for V and 1 base for J; bases not matched to a gene: 8. CDR3 loop: CASSLFLSSGSYNEQFF. The CDR3 DNA reads as TGTGCCAGCAGCTTATTCCTATCTAGCGGATCCTACAATGAGCAGTTCTTC.

This clone was detected only once. The chain combines TRBV27 with TRBJ2-7, with 9 bases matching TRBD1. Germline-derived CDR1 and CDR2 are MNHEY and SMNVEV (reference sequence). The length of the CDR3 is 17 residues. Unmatched junction bases numbered 11, after V lost 1 base and J lost 4 bases. The CDR3 is CASSLFSTLGQGYEQYF. The CDR3, as DNA: TGTGCCAGCAGTTTATTTTCCACGCTGGGACAGGGTTACGAGCAGTACTTC.

This clone was seen only once. J is TRBJ2-1 and V is TRBV5-4; 7 bases map to TRBD2. CDR1 is SGHNT and CDR2 is YYREEE in the germline V gene (reference sequence). The junction had 8 bases not matched to a gene; V was cut back by 1 base and J by 10 bases. The length of the CDR3 is 14 residues. CDR3 residues: CASSLSAGVKEQFF. The CDR3 nucleotides are TGTGCCAGCAGCTTGAGCGCGGGAGTAAAGGAGCAGTTCTTC.

Notes on this clone: Other DNA sequences in this specimen translate into the identical CDR3. This chain uses TRBV20-1 with TRBJ2-7, with D tentatively TRBD2 (6 bases). The V end was cut by 3 bases, the J end by 6 bases, with 9 bases between. There are 11 residues in the CDR3. Germline V gene sequence: CDR1 DFQATT, CDR2 SNEGSKA (reference sequence). CDR3 bases: TGCAGTGCTAGGGGGGGTGGCGAGCAGTACTTC. Translating it yields CSARGGGEQYF.

V gene TRBV28 combines with J gene TRBJ1-4; D not resolved. V gave up 3 bases and J gave up 8 bases, with 16 bases separating them. This CDR3 comprises 15 residues. CDR1 is MDHEN and CDR2 is SYDVKM in the germline V gene. The CDR3 DNA is TGTGCCAGCAGTTTCCCGGGCGGTTCAAGCGAAAAACTGTTTTTT. It is translated as CASSFPGGSSEKLFF.

The CDR3 sequence is CASSLAPERYTDTQYF. CDR3 coding DNA: TGTGCCAGCAGCTTAGCCCCGGAGCGCTACACAGATACGCAGTATTTT. The rearrangement links TRBV7-2 to TRBJ2-3; D unclear. V shed 0 bases and J shed 2 bases, with 12 bases lying between them. Germline-derived CDR1 and CDR2 are SGHTA and FQGNSA. CDR3 length: 16 amino acids.

This chain connects TRBV18 to TRBJ1-5, with D possibly being TRBD1 (5 bases). This CDR3 comprises 17 residues. Per the germline V gene, CDR1 is KGHSH and CDR2 is LQKENI. Trimming took off 4 bases at V and 0 bases at J, with 16 bases between the two ends. As DNA, the CDR3 is TGTGCCAGCTCACAAGGAAGGGGAGGAGATAGCAATCAGCCCCAGCATTTT. The encoded protein is CASSQGRGGDSNQPQHF.

This sequence joins TRBV28 and TRBJ1-1, with D perhaps TRBD1 (6 bases). The germline V gene has CDR1 MDHEN and CDR2 SYDVKM. This CDR3 spans 15 amino acids. Between the trimmed V and J ends, which lost 7 bases and 2 bases, there was a span of 17 bases. In nucleotides, the CDR3 is TGTGCCAGCACTCCCCGAGGGGGGGCAAACACTGAAGCTTTCTTT. Translation: CASTPRGGANTEAFF.

In this sample, this clone turned up once. This chain uses TRBV28 with TRBJ1-1, with D possibly matching TRBD1 (5 bases). Germline lookup yields CDR1 MDHEN and CDR2 SYDVKM. CDR3 size: 14 residues. The V end lost 7 bases, the J end lost 1 base, and 13 bases lay between the germline ends. CDR3 residues: CASKNGGANTEAFF. Written as DNA, the CDR3 is TGTGCCAGCAAGAATGGAGGGGCGAACACTGAAGCTTTCTTT.

The chain recombines TRBV4-1 with TRBJ2-7; TRBD2 is a possible D gene (6 bases). V was pared by 0 bases and J by 5 bases, with 32 bases between. The V gene's germline CDR1 is MGHRA and CDR2 YSYEKL. There are 21 residues in the CDR3. DNA of the CDR3: TGCGCCAGCAGCCAAGAGGGGTTTAGGAGGACGGGCCCGGACTACTATAACGAGCAGTACTTC. It is translated as CASSQEGFRRTGPDYYNEQYF.

CDR3 sequence (DNA): TGTGCCAGCAGCCAAAGACGGGAAACCTACGAGCAGTACTTC. It encodes CASSQRRETYEQYF. The rearrangement joins TRBV5-4 to TRBJ2-7; TRBD2 might be the D (5 bases). V was cut by 4 bases and J by 2 bases, with 13 bases left in between. Germline CDR1 and CDR2: SGHNT and YYREEE (reference sequence). The CDR3 runs to 14 residues.

Concerning this clone itself: The same CDR3 can be traced to other DNA sequences in this sample. This chain connects TRBV2 to TRBJ2-5, with 7 bases lining up with TRBD2. The CDR3 loop spans 13 amino acids. Germline V gene sequence: CDR1 SNHLY, CDR2 FYNNEI. With V trimmed by 5 bases and J by 1 base, 1 base remained unmatched. The CDR3 loop reads CASSWTSQETQYF. CDR3 in DNA: TGTGCCAGCAGTTGGACTAGCCAAGAGACCCAGTACTTC.

With regard to this clone: Other DNA sequences of this sample code for an identical CDR3. This chain connects TRBV9 to TRBJ2-1; D is uncertain. Between the trimmed V and J ends, which lost 0 bases and 4 bases, there was a span of 11 bases. There are 15 residues in the CDR3. From germline, CDR1 is SGDLS and CDR2 YYNGEE. The CDR3 bases are TGTGCCAGCAGCGTAGAAGCCCGTGGATACAATGAGCAGTTCTTC. Encoded protein: CASSVEARGYNEQFF.

The chain employs TRBV28 and TRBJ2-3; D not resolved. CDR3 size: 13 residues. Per germline, CDR1 MDHEN and CDR2 SYDVKM. V was cut by 5 bases and J by 2 bases, with 8 bases left in between. In DNA, the CDR3 is TGTGCCAGCAGTGTAAGGGCCACAGATACGCAGTATTTT. This gives the protein CASSVRATDTQYF. The whole variable domain, remainder taken from reference TRBV28 and TRBJ2-3, is DVKVTQSSRYLVKRTGEKVFLECVQDMDHENMFWYRQDPGLGLRLIYFSYDVKMKEKGDIPEGYSVSREKKERFSLILESASTNQTSMYLCASSVRATDTQYFGPGTRLTVL.

The rearrangement links TRBV4-3 to TRBJ2-7; 9 bases are shared with TRBD1. CDR1 is LGHNA and CDR2 is YSLEER in the germline V gene. The J segment lost 4 bases and the V segment lost 4 bases, leaving 8 bases of the junction unmatched. CDR3 length equals 15 residues. The CDR3 loop reads CASSLYPGQGYEQYF. In DNA form, the CDR3 reads TGCGCCAGCAGCCTGTACCCGGGACAGGGTTACGAGCAGTACTTC.

The rearrangement joins TRBV5-4 to TRBJ1-4; D gene uncertain. CDR1 and CDR2 (germline): SGHNT, YYREEE (reference sequence). This CDR3 contains 15 residues. With 0 bases removed from V and 2 bases from J, the gap between germline ends came to 8 bases. CDR3: CASSLVGETNEKLFF. The DNA for the CDR3 is TGTGCCAGCAGCTTGGTCGGGGAGACTAATGAAAAACTGTTTTTT.

The chain has TRBV4-1 and TRBJ1-2; D remains unclear. The V end was cut by 1 base, the J end by 2 bases, with 11 bases between. Per germline, CDR1 MGHRA and CDR2 YSYEKL. This CDR3 has 15 amino acids. The DNA for the CDR3 is TGCGCCAGCAGCCAAGCGGAGGCGGGGAACTATGGCTACACCTTC. This translates into CASSQAEAGNYGYTF.

The V and J genes are TRBV6-4 and TRBJ2-1; D ambiguous. The CDR3 runs 13 residues. Trimming took off 5 bases at V and 0 bases at J, with 5 bases between the two ends. Germline lookup yields CDR1 MRHNA and CDR2 SNTAGT. CDR3 residues: CASSLHSYNEQFF. In DNA, the CDR3 is TGTGCCAGCAGTCTCCACTCCTACAATGAGCAGTTCTTC.

J is TRBJ2-1 and V is TRBV10-3; the D gene is possibly TRBD2 (6 bases). V lost 8 bases and J 8 bases, leaving 22 bases between the germline ends. The CDR3 sequence is 15 residues long. Looked up from germline, CDR1 is ENHRY and CDR2 is SYGVKD. CDR3 nucleotide sequence: TGTGCCATCTCCCAGCGGGTCCTACCTATGGATGAGCAGTTCTTC. Translated, it gives CAISQRVLPMDEQFF.

This clone appeared once. The chain employs TRBV19 and TRBJ2-7; the match to TRBD2 covers 10 bases. Germline lookup yields CDR1 LNHDA and CDR2 SQIVND (reference sequence). The CDR3 is 18 amino acids. V lost 7 bases to trimming and J lost 0 bases; unmatched junction nucleotides: 15. The CDR3 coding sequence is TGTGCCAGTAAAAGCTTCGGACTAGCGGATATGAGCTCCTACGAGCAGTACTTC. Residues: CASKSFGLADMSSYEQYF.

The V gene is TRBV7-2, the J gene TRBJ2-1; 8 bases are a match to TRBD2. Germline CDR1 and CDR2: SGHTA and FQGNSA. CDR3 length equals 16 residues. V was pared by 7 bases and J by 3 bases, with 11 bases of the junction left unmatched. The CDR3: CASTPLGRGGYNEQFF. DNA for the CDR3: TGTGCCAGCACCCCCTTGGGCCGGGGGGGCTACAATGAGCAGTTCTTC. Full variable domain (remainder filled in from reference TRBV7-2 and TRBJ2-1): GAGVSQSPSNKVTEKGKDVELRCDPISGHTALYWYRQSLGQGLEFLIYFQGNSAPDKSGLPSDRFSAERTGGSVSTLTIQRTQQEDSAVYLCASTPLGRGGYNEQFFGPGTRLTVL.

This chain's CDR3 is CASSYRDRATEAFF. Here the CDR3 DNA reads TGTGCCAGCAGCTACCGGGACAGGGCCACTGAAGCTTTCTTT. V gene TRBV7-6 combines with J gene TRBJ1-1; 9 nucleotides line up with TRBD1. CDR3 length equals 14 residues. Germline CDR1 SGHVS, CDR2 FNYEAQ. With V trimmed by 4 bases and J by 4 bases, 4 bases remained unmatched.

The chain uses TRBV5-5 and TRBJ2-1; the D is unclear. Germline CDR1 is SGHKS and CDR2 is YYEKEE (reference sequence). The V gene lost 0 bases and the J gene lost 2 bases, with 12 bases spanning the gap. The CDR3 is 16 residues long. The CDR3 region has the DNA TGTGCCAGCAGCTTGGCGGGCGGAGCCACCTACAATGAGCAGTTCTTC. Encoded protein: CASSLAGGATYNEQFF.

Concerning this clone: Different DNA sequences within this sample yield the same CDR3. The chain is built from TRBV7-2 and TRBJ1-2; no reliable D call. The CDR3 has 14 residues. In germline, CDR1 is SGHTA, CDR2 FQGNSA. V lost 1 base and J lost 0, with 6 bases in between. CDR3 sequence: CASSLGSSNYGYTF. The CDR3 region has the DNA TGTGCCAGCAGCTTAGGGTCCTCTAACTATGGCTACACCTTC. Full variable domain (rest looked up from reference TRBV7-2 and TRBJ1-2): GAGVSQSPSNKVTEKGKDVELRCDPISGHTALYWYRQSLGQGLEFLIYFQGNSAPDKSGLPSDRFSAERTGGSVSTLTIQRTQQEDSAVYLCASSLGSSNYGYTFGSGTRLTVV.

The chain carries TRBV28 and TRBJ1-3; the D is unclear. This CDR3 has 13 residues. V dropped 7 bases and J dropped 0 bases, with 7 bases sitting between them. Germline V CDR1 and CDR2: MDHEN, SYDVKM. The CDR3, as DNA: TGTGCCAGCACCATTCGCTCTGGAAACACCATATATTTT. It yields the protein CASTIRSGNTIYF. Complete variable domain (other parts from reference TRBV28 and TRBJ1-3): DVKVTQSSRYLVKRTGEKVFLECVQDMDHENMFWYRQDPGLGLRLIYFSYDVKMKEKGDIPEGYSVSREKKERFSLILESASTNQTSMYLCASTIRSGNTIYFGEGSWLTVV.

The rearrangement joins TRBV7-3 to TRBJ2-7; TRBD2 matches 10 bases. CDR3 length equals 16 residues. Germline CDR1 SGHTA, CDR2 FQGTGA. The trim removed 4 bases at V and 5 bases at J, leaving 11 bases unmatched. CDR3 amino acids: CASSSTPLAGVHEQYF. Here the CDR3 DNA reads TGTGCCAGCAGCTCTACTCCGCTAGCGGGAGTCCACGAGCAGTACTTC.

This chain uses TRBV4-1 with TRBJ2-1, with 11 nucleotides matching TRBD2. CDR1 and CDR2 (germline): MGHRA, YSYEKL. There are 17 residues in the CDR3. J was trimmed by 7 bases and V by 0 bases; bases with no gene match: 8. The CDR3 region has the DNA TGCGCCAGCAGCCAAGAAGGTAAGGCTAGCGGGAGGAATGAGCAGTTCTTC. Protein sequence: CASSQEGKASGRNEQFF.

V and J are TRBV28 and TRBJ2-7; possible D gene TRBD2, 6 bases. V was cut by 2 bases and J by 2 bases, with 13 bases left in between. The CDR3 has 15 amino acids. CDR1 and CDR2 (germline): MDHEN, SYDVKM. CDR3 sequence (DNA): TGTGCCAGCAGTTTAATTTTAGCGGCTACCTACGAGCAGTACTTC. Its translation is CASSLILAATYEQYF.